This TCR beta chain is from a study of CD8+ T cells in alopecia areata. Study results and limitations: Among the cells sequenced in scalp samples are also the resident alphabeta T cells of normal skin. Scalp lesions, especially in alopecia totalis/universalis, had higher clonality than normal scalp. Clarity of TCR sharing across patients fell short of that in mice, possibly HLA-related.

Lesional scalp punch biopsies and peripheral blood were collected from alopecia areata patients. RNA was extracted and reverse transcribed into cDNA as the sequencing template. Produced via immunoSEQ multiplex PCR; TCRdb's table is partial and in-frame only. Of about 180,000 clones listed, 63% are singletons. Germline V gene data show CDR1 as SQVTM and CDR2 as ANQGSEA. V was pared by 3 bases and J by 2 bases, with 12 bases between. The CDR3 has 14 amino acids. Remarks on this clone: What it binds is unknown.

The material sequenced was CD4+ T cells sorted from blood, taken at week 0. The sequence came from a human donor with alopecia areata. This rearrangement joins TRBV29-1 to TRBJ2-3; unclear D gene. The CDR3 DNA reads TGCAGCGTTGATGGCTTTGACCTCACAGATACGCAGTATTTT. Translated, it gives CSVDGFDLTDTQYF.